What follows are 20 T cell receptor beta chains derived from one specimen sequenced in a study of long-term antiretroviral therapy in people with HIV. Samples were assayed with immunoSEQ v3.0 at survey level. Repertoires were generated with immunoSEQ multiplex PCR, while TCRdb's copy carries only in-frame clones and drops some. The sample carries around 21,000 clones, 88% recorded once. The sequenced sample was unsorted PBMCs, obtained 2.3 years after starting antiretroviral therapy. The source of these receptors is a man aged 55 to 70 with HIV.

The rearrangement joins TRBV18 to TRBJ2-3, with 7 nucleotides matching TRBD1. Per germline, CDR1 KGHSH and CDR2 LQKENI. This CDR3 region has 15 residues. V lost 3 bases, J lost 2 bases, and 5 bases stayed unmatched. CDR3 in DNA: TGTGCCAGCTCACCGTCCGGGACAGACACAGATACGCAGTATTTT. It codes for CASSPSGTDTDTQYF.

The V gene is TRBV18, the J gene TRBJ2-1, with D possibly being TRBD2 (6 bases). The V end lost 2 bases, the J end lost 6 bases, and 17 bases lay between the germline ends. Germline V CDR1 and CDR2: KGHSH, LQKENI. CDR3 size: 16 residues. CDR3 residues: CASSPEFLGGLNEQFF. CDR3 coding DNA: TGTGCCAGCTCACCAGAATTTTTAGGAGGGCTCAATGAGCAGTTCTTC.

This clone was detected once. The gene calls are TRBV14 and TRBJ1-2; D not resolved. CDR1 is SGHDN, CDR2 FVKESK, per germline. The CDR3 runs 14 residues. Between the trimmed V and J ends, which lost 1 base and 5 bases, there was a span of 11 bases. The CDR3 reads CASSQASGVYGYTF. The CDR3 DNA follows: TGTGCCAGCAGCCAAGCTTCAGGAGTGTATGGCTACACCTTC.

This chain joins TRBV6-1 and TRBJ2-2, with TRBD1 matching 7 bases. Unmatched junction bases numbered 10, after V lost 2 bases and J lost 7 bases. CDR1 MNHNS and CDR2 SASEGT come from the germline V gene. This CDR3 has 16 amino acids. The CDR3 DNA is TGTGCCAGCAGTGAAAGGAGAAGGGGGCTCGGCGGGGAGCTGTTTTTT. It translates to CASSERRRGLGGELFF.

The rearrangement joins TRBV5-1 to TRBJ2-1; D is ambiguous. This CDR3 has 13 residues. Germline lookup yields CDR1 SGHRS and CDR2 YFSETQ. V was shortened by 5 bases and J by 7 bases, with 13 bases between the two germline ends. DNA of the CDR3: TGCGCCAGCAGGTCAAGGATCGGGAATGAGCAGTTCTTC. Translation gives CASRSRIGNEQFF.

V gene TRBV5-1 combines with J gene TRBJ2-7, with 7 bases matching TRBD2. CDR1 and CDR2 from the germline V gene are SGHRS and YFSETQ. The CDR3 spans 18 residues. J was trimmed by 8 bases and V by 3 bases; bases with no gene match: 23. The CDR3 DNA is TGCGCCAGCAGCTCGGAACCCCAGATGGGGACTACCCCCTGGAAGCAGTACTTC. Protein: CASSSEPQMGTTPWKQYF.

V usage is TRBV5-1 and J usage is TRBJ2-2; D is undetermined. This CDR3 is built from 13 residues. V lost 0 bases and J 5 bases, leaving 5 bases between the germline ends. Germline CDR1 is SGHRS and CDR2 is YFSETQ. CDR3 region: CASSLAATGELFF. The CDR3 nucleotides are TGCGCCAGCAGCTTGGCCGCGACCGGGGAGCTGTTTTTT.

This clone was detected once. The V call is TRBV5-4, the J call TRBJ2-1; D gene ambiguous. V lost 0 bases, J lost 4 bases, and 14 bases lay in between. Germline V CDR1 and CDR2: SGHNT, YYREEE (reference sequence). The CDR3 covers 16 residues. CDR3 sequence (DNA): TGTGCCAGCAGCTTGGAGGTCAGACGAAATTACAATGAGCAGTTCTTC. Protein sequence: CASSLEVRRNYNEQFF. The complete variable domain, with remaining parts taken from reference TRBV5-4 and TRBJ2-1, reads ETGVTQSPTHLIKTRGQQVTLRCSSQSGHNTVSWYQQALGQGPQFIFQYYREEENGRGNFPPRFSGLQFPNYSSELNVNALELDDSALYLCASSLEVRRNYNEQFFGPGTRLTVL.

This chain connects TRBV7-9 to TRBJ1-1; D unresolved. The V end was cut by 5 bases, the J end by 4 bases, with 5 bases between. Germline V gene sequence: CDR1 SEHNR, CDR2 FQNEAQ (reference sequence). This CDR3 has 11 residues. CDR3 residues: CASSTGTEAFF. The DNA of the CDR3 is TGTGCCAGCAGCACGGGCACTGAAGCTTTCTTT.

This chain's CDR3 is CASSSLAGDDYNEQFF. The CDR3 DNA follows: TGTGCCAGCAGCTCCCTTGCGGGGGACGACTACAATGAGCAGTTCTTC. The rearrangement joins TRBV7-3 to TRBJ2-1; 7 nucleotides align to TRBD2. The CDR3 sequence is 16 residues long. Germline assignment: CDR1 SGHTA and CDR2 FQGTGA. J was trimmed by 3 bases and V by 4 bases; bases with no gene match: 9.

This clone appeared a few times. V and J are TRBV15 and TRBJ2-7; D possibly uses TRBD1 or TRBD2 (5 bases each). The CDR3 covers 15 residues. Trimming took off 5 bases at V and 2 bases at J, with 16 bases between the two ends. The germline V gene has CDR1 LNHNV and CDR2 YYDKDF (reference sequence). In DNA form, the CDR3 reads TGTGCCACCAGCGGAATAGGGACGGCTACCTACGAGCAGTACTTC. It yields the protein CATSGIGTATYEQYF. The variable domain in full, with the rest retrieved from reference TRBV15 and TRBJ2-7, is DAMVIQNPRYQVTQFGKPVTLSCSQTLNHNVMYWYQQKSSQAPKLLFHYYDKDFNNEADTPDNFQSRRPNTSFCFLDIRSPGLGDTAMYLCATSGIGTATYEQYFGPGTRLTVT.

This clone was observed a single time. This sequence joins TRBV10-2 and TRBJ1-2; no clear D. The germline CDR1 and CDR2 sequences are WSHSY and SAAADI. The ends were cut back, 2 bases at V and 4 bases at J, with 14 bases in the middle. The CDR3 is 15 residues long. The CDR3 loop is CASSERRAIGYGYTF. CDR3 nucleotides: TGCGCCAGCAGTGAGAGAAGGGCTATAGGCTATGGCTACACCTTC.

The chain employs TRBV7-3 and TRBJ2-1, with 7 bases lining up with TRBD1. Per germline, CDR1 SGHTA and CDR2 FQGTGA. The CDR3 has 15 amino acids. V lost 3 bases and J lost 6; bases outside the gene matches: 8. DNA for the CDR3: TGTGCCAGCAGCTTCACAGGGGTTTTCCTCAATGAGCAGTTCTTC. Protein sequence: CASSFTGVFLNEQFF.

The CDR3 nucleotides read TGCGCCAGCAGCTTGGATGGCAGCTACAATGAGCAGTTCTTC. It codes for CASSLDGSYNEQFF. The chain employs TRBV5-1 and TRBJ2-1, with D hard to call. The length of the CDR3 is 14 residues. Germline V CDR1 and CDR2: SGHRS, YFSETQ. V was cut by 0 bases and J by 3 bases, with 7 bases left in between.

The rearrangement joins TRBV19 to TRBJ1-2; no definite D call. The CDR3 loop spans 15 amino acids. V lost 3 bases to trimming and J lost 1 base, with 12 bases between them. The germline CDR1 and CDR2 sequences are LNHDA and SQIVND (reference sequence). CDR3 region: CASSMRERGNYGYTF. Here the CDR3 DNA reads TGTGCCAGTAGTATGCGGGAACGGGGTAACTATGGCTACACCTTC.

This chain links TRBV19 with TRBJ2-2; D unclear. Germline assignment: CDR1 LNHDA and CDR2 SQIVND (reference sequence). Between the trimmed V and J ends, which lost 5 bases and 5 bases, there was a span of 12 bases. The CDR3 is 14 amino acids. CDR3 residues: CASSLGFRTGELFF. Here the CDR3 DNA reads TGTGCCAGTAGTCTGGGGTTTCGGACCGGGGAGCTGTTTTTT.

The genes are TRBV6-6 and TRBJ1-6, with D possibly being TRBD1 (6 bases). V dropped 2 bases and J dropped 8 bases, with 13 bases sitting between them. The CDR3 is 15 amino acids. From germline, CDR1 is MNHNY and CDR2 SVGAGI (reference sequence). The CDR3 sequence is CASSYNDRPYSPLHF. The CDR3 nucleotides read TGTGCCAGCAGTTACAACGACAGGCCGTATTCACCCCTCCACTTT.

The chain joins TRBV30 to TRBJ1-2, with D uncertain. The CDR3 contains 14 residues. V lost 2 bases and J lost 8, with 18 bases in between. Germline V gene lookup returns CDR1 GTSNPN and CDR2 SVGIG (reference sequence). The CDR3 nucleotides read TGTGCCTGGAGTAAAGCCCCTTCATTGGGAGGCTACACCTTC. This gives the protein CAWSKAPSLGGYTF.

There are a few counts of this clone. This CDR3 reads CASSLGQGDGYTF. CDR3 nucleotides: TGTGCCAGCAGCTTGGGACAGGGTGACGGCTACACCTTC. V usage is TRBV7-3 and J usage is TRBJ1-2, with TRBD1 identical over 9 bases. Germline CDR1 and CDR2: SGHTA and FQGTGA. V shed 3 bases, J shed 8 bases, and the junction held 4 bases outside the gene matches. The CDR3 has 13 amino acids. The full variable domain, in which reference TRBV7-3 and TRBJ1-2 provide the parts outside the CDR3, is GAGVSQTPSNKVTEKGKYVELRCDPISGHTALYWYRQSLGQGPEFLIYFQGTGAADDSGLPNDRFFAVRPEGSVSTLKIQRTERGDSAVYLCASSLGQGDGYTFGSGTRLTVV.

V usage is TRBV7-2 and J usage is TRBJ2-3, with 8 bases matching TRBD2. The V gene end was trimmed by 5 bases and the J gene end by 1 base; junction bases not matched to a gene: 8. Germline lookup yields CDR1 SGHTA and CDR2 FQGNSA. CDR3 length equals 16 residues. This CDR3 is CASSPRLAQGTDTQYF. The CDR3, as DNA: TGTGCCAGCAGCCCCCGACTAGCGCAGGGCACAGATACGCAGTATTTT.